This T cell receptor beta chain is from a study of OX40 agonist ivuxolimab in advanced cancers. The wider study: Ivuxolimab, an agonistic anti-OX40 (CD134) antibody, was given to patients. Study-level findings and limits: The mean number of expanded clones was higher in CD8+ T cells than in CD4+. At doses 0.1 to 3.0 mg/kg, CD4+ and CD8+ clones expanded.

Regarding this clone: Antigen: not known.

Sequencing used immunoSEQ multiplex PCR; TCRdb keeps in-frame clones, though not all of them. The repertoire holds tens of thousands of clones, with roughly 88% as singletons. This CDR3 has 15 amino acids. Trimming removed 4 bases from V and 5 bases from J; junction bases left unmatched: 8. Germline-derived CDR1 and CDR2 are MNHEY and SMNVEV (reference sequence). The chain is built from TRBV27 and TRBJ2-5; 9 bases are a match to TRBD1. Sequenced material: CD4+ or CD8+ T cells sorted from blood, taken in a trial of the OX40 agonist ivuxolimab. The source is an adult with an advanced solid tumor such as melanoma, head and neck, liver or kidney cancer. The CDR3 DNA is TGTGCCAGCAGTTCCACAACAGGGGGCGTTGAGACCCAGTACTTC. Its translation: CASSSTTGGVETQYF.